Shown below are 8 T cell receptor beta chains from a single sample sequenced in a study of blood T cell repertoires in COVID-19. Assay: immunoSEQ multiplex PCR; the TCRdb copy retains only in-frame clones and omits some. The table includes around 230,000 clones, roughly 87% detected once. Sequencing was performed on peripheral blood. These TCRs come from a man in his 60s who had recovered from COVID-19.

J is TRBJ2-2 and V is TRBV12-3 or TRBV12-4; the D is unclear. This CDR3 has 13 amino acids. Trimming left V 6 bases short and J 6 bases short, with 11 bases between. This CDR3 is CASRSMRAGELFF. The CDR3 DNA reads TGTGCCAGCAGGTCAATGAGAGCCGGGGAGCTGTTTTTT.

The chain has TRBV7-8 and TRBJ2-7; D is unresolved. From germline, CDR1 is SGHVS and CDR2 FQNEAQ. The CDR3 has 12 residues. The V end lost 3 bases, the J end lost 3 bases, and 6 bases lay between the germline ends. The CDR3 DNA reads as TGTGCCAGCAGCTTTTTAGACTACGAGCAGTACTTC. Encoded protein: CASSFLDYEQYF.

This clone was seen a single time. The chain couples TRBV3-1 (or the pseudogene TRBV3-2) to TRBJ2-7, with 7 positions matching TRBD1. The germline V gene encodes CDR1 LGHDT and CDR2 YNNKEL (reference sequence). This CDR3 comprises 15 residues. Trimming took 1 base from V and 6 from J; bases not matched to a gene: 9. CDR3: CASSQVNRGSSEQYF. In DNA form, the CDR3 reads TGTGCCAGCAGCCAAGTTAACAGGGGCTCGTCCGAGCAGTACTTC.

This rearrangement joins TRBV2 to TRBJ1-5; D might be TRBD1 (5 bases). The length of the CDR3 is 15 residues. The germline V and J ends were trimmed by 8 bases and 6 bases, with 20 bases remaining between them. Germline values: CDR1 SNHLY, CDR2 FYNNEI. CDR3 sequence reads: CASRDDGGGSQPQHF. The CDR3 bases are TGTGCCAGCCGGGACGACGGGGGGGGGTCTCAGCCCCAGCATTTT.

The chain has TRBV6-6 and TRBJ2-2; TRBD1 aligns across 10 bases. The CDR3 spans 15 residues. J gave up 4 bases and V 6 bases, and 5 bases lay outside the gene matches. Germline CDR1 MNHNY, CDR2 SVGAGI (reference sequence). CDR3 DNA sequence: TGTGCCAGCAGGGGGACAGGGGTTAGCACCGGGGAGCTGTTTTTT. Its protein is CASRGTGVSTGELFF.

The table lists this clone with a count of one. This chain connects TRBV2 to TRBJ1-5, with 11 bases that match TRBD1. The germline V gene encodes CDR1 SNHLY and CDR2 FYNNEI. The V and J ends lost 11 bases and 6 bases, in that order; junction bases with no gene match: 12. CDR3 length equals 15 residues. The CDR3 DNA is TGTGCCGTAGGCCGGACAGGGGGCTTCGTTCAGCCCCAGCATTTT. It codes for CAVGRTGGFVQPQHF.

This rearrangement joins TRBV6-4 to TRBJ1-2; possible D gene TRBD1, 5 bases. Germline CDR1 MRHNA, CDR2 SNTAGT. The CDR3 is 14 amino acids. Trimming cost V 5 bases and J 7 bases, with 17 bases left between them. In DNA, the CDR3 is TGTGCCAGCAGTTACGACGAAGCTGGGGCTGGCTACACCTTC. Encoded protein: CASSYDEAGAGYTF.

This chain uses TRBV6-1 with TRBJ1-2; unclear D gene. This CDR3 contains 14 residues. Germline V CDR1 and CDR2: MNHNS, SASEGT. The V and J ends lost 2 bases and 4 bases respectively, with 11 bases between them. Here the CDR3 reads CASSESSPFYGYTF. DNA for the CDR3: TGTGCCAGCAGTGAAAGCTCCCCCTTCTATGGCTACACCTTC.